These T cell receptor beta chains were read from a single sample in a study of blood T cell repertoires in COVID-19. TCRdb keeps only in-frame clones here, not all; method: immunoSEQ multiplex PCR. The profile shows under 30,000 clones, approximately 93% of them singletons. Material: peripheral blood. Receptor source: a human donor with active COVID-19. The donor label of this sample is uncertain. The CDR3 runs from the conserved cysteine through the conserved F or W. D genes are given only for firm matches.

CDR3aa,CDR3nt,d_gene,j_gene,v_gene
CASSPGQGSPYEQYF,TGCGCCAGCAGCCCCGGACAGGGCTCTCCCTACGAGCAGTACTTC,TRBD1,TRBJ2-7,TRBV5-1
CASSEAWAPLFF,TGTGCCAGCAGTGAAGCGTGGGCGCCACTGTTTTTT,NA,TRBJ1-4,TRBV2
CAWSVLPSGGGTSKFF,TGTGCCTGGAGTGTACTCCCTAGCGGGGGGGGAACGAGCAAGTTCTTC,TRBD2,TRBJ2-1,TRBV30
CASRQGTPDTQYF,TGTGCCAGCAGACAGGGAACCCCAGATACGCAGTATTTT,NA,TRBJ2-3,TRBV12-3/TRBV12-4
CASSLWDRDRNEQFF,TGTGCCAGCAGTTTATGGGACAGGGATCGGAATGAGCAGTTCTTC,TRBD1,TRBJ2-1,TRBV27
CASSRGDTQYF,TGTGCCAGCAGCAGGGGAGATACGCAGTATTTT,NA,TRBJ2-3,TRBV6-4
CASSLTRDSYEKLFF,TGTGCCAGCAGTTTAACTCGGGACAGTTATGAAAAACTGTTTTTT,TRBD1,TRBJ1-4,TRBV27
CASGGTSLDF,TGTGCCAGCGGGGGGACGAGCTTGGACTTC,NA,TRBJ2-7,TRBV27
CASSLAGVSTEAFF,TGTGCCAGCAGCTTAGCAGGGGTCAGCACTGAAGCTTTCTTT,NA,TRBJ1-1,TRBV7-2
CASSLGLAGNTGELFF,TGCGCCAGCAGCTTGGGACTAGCGGGGAACACCGGGGAGCTGTTTTTT,TRBD2,TRBJ2-2,TRBV5-1